The entry below describes one TCR beta chain. Repertoires were generated with immunoSEQ multiplex PCR, while TCRdb's copy carries only in-frame clones and drops some. This repertoire shows a few hundred thousand clones, nearly 90% found once; its top ten account for 4.5% to 7%. The data originate from a study of blood T cell repertoires in COVID-19. Individuals aged roughly 18 to 95 years were recruited from 24 US areas. Germline V gene lookup returns CDR1 LGHNA and CDR2 YSLEER. Trimming removed 2 bases from V and 7 bases from J; junction bases left unmatched: 1. The CDR3 loop spans 14 amino acids. Sequenced: PBMCs or T cells enriched from blood (not recorded which). This sequence originates from a woman in her twenties or thirties who had recovered from COVID-19. The V call is TRBV4-3, the J call TRBJ1-6, with 8 bases that match TRBD1. CDR3 coding DNA: TGCGCCAGCAGCCAAAGGGACAGGAATTCACCCCTCCACTTT. The encoded protein is CASSQRDRNSPLHF.